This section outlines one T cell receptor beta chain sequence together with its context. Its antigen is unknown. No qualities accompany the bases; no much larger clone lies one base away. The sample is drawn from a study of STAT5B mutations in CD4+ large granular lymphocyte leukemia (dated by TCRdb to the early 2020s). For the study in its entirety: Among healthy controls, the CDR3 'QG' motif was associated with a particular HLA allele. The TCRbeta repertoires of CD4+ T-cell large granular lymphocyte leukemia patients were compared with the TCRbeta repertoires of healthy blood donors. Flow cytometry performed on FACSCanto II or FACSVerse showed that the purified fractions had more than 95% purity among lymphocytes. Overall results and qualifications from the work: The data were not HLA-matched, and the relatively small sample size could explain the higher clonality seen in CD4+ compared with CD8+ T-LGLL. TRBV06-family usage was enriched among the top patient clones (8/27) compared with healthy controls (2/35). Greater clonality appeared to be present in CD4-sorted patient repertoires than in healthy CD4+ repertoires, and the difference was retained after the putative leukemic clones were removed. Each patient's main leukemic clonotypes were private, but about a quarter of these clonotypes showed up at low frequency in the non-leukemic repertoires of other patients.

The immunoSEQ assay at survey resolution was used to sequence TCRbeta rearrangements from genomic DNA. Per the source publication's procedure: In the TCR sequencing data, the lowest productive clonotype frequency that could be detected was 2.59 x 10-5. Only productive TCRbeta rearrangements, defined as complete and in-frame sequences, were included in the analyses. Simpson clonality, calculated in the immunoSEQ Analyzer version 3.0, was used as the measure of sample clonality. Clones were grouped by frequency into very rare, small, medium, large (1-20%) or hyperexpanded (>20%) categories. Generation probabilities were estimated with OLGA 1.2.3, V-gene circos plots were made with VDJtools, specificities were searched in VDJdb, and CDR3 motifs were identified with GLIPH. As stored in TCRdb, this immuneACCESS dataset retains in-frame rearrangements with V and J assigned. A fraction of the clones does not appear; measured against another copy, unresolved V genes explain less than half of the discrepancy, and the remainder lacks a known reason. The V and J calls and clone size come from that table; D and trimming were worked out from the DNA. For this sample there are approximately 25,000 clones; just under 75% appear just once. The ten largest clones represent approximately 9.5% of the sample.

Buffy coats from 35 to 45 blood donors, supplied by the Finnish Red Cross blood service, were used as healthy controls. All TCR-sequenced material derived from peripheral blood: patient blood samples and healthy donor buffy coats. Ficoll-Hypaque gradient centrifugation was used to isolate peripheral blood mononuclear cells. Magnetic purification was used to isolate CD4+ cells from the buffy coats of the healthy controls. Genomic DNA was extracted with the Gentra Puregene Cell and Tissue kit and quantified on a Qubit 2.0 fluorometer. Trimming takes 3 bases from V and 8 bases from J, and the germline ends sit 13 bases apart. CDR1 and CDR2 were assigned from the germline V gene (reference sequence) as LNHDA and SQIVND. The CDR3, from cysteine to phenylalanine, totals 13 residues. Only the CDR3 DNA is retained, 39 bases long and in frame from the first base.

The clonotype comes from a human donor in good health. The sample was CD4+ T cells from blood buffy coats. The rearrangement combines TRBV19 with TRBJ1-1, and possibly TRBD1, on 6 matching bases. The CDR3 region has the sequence CASSIGQGLEAFF. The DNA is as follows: TGTGCCAGTAGTATCGGTCAGGGGTTAGAAGCTTTCTTT.